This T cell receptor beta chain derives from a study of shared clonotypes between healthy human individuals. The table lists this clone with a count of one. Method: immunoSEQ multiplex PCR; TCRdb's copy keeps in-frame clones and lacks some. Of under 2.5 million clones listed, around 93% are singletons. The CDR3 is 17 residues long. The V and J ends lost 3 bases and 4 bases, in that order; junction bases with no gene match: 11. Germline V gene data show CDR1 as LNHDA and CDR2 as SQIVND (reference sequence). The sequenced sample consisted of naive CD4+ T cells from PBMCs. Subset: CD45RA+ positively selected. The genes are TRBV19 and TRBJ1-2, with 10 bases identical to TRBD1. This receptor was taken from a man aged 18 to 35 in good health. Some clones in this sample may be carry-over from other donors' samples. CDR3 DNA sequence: TGTGCCAGTAGTATCGTGACAGGGGGCGGCTTGGGCTATGGCTACACCTTC. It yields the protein CASSIVTGGGLGYGYTF.